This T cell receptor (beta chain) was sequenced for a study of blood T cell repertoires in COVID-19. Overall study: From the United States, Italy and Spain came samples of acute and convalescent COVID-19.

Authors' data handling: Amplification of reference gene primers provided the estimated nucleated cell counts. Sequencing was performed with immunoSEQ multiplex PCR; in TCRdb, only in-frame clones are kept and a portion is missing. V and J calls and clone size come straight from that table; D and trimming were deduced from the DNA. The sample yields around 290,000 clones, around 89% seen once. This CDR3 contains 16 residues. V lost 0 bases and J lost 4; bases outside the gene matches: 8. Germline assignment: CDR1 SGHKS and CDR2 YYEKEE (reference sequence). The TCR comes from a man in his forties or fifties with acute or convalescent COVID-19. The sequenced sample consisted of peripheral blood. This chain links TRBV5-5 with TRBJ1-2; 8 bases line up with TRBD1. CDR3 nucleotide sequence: TGTGCCAGCAGCTTGGCGCGGACAGGGCTTAGCTATGGCTACACCTTC. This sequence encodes CASSLARTGLSYGYTF.